This paragraph covers one T cell receptor (beta chain) sequence. The junction and the germline gene differ at one end; a read error may be behind it. As defined, naive CD8 cells were CD45RO-negative and positively selected for CCR7, with terminally differentiated effector memory CD45RA+ cells excluded. This record comes from a study of shared clonotypes between healthy human individuals. Background on the study: Per-donor plates numbered three CD4 naive, three CD4 memory, two CD8 naive and one CD8 memory.

Only in-frame clones appear in the TCRdb table, and some are missing; sequencing was by immunoSEQ multiplex PCR. The sample consists of 800,000 or so clones, around 96% of them appearing once. Per the germline V gene, CDR1 is SNHLY and CDR2 is FYNNEI. The CDR3 is 15 amino acids. This receptor was taken from a man aged 30 to 39 in good health. The V gene is TRBV2, the J gene TRBJ2-2; 8 bases fit TRBD2. The sample was naive CD8+ T cells sorted from blood. The chain's CDR3 is CASMRGLVNAGELFF. The CDR3 nucleotides are TGTGCCAGCATGCGGGGACTAGTGAACGCCGGGGAGCTGTTTTTT.